The 29 T cell receptor beta chains listed next were all sequenced from one sample in a study of T cell changes during pregnancy in multiple sclerosis (dated by TCRdb to the late 2010s). Libraries were made using the immunoSEQ multiplex PCR assay. TCRdb took over this immuneACCESS table, retaining in-frame rearrangements with V and J assigned. Such tables are incomplete; in checked studies, under half of the missing clones stem from an unresolved V gene, and the remainder is unexplained. This sample has about 68,000 clones in its table, and about 92% of those were observed once. Approximately 1.4% of the sample is in the top ten clones. Sequenced material: peripheral blood, taken in the second trimester of pregnancy. The receptor set was obtained from a female donor in good health, enrolled as a control in a pregnancy study.

The CDR3 here is CASTLGGDYGYTF. The DNA of the CDR3 is TGTGCCAGCACCCTCGGAGGAGACTATGGCTACACCTTC. The chain joins TRBV28 to TRBJ1-2; unclear D gene. CDR3 size: 13 residues. Germline lookup yields CDR1 MDHEN and CDR2 SYDVKM. Trimming took 7 bases from V and 3 from J, leaving 12 bases between them.

The chain uses TRBV11-1 and TRBJ2-1, with TRBD2 matching 13 bases. The CDR3 extends over 17 amino acids. Germline CDR1 and CDR2: SGHAT and FQDESV (reference sequence). The V and J ends lost 3 bases and 0 bases, in that order; junction bases with no gene match: 2. CDR3 residues: CASSFWTSGSSYNEQFF. CDR3 nucleotides: TGTGCCAGCAGCTTCTGGACTAGCGGGAGCTCCTACAATGAGCAGTTCTTC.

This clone was recorded only once. The chain employs TRBV27 and TRBJ1-5; D is unresolved. This CDR3 is built from 13 residues. The germline CDR1 and CDR2 sequences are MNHEY and SMNVEV (reference sequence). V lost 5 bases to trimming and J lost 6 bases, with 11 bases between them. CDR3 in DNA: TGTGCCAGCAGTCCAGGACGGGGTCAGCCCCAGCATTTT. This sequence encodes CASSPGRGQPQHF.

The rearrangement links TRBV19 to TRBJ2-7; 7 positions match TRBD1. This CDR3 spans 13 amino acids. Germline lookup yields CDR1 LNHDA and CDR2 SQIVND (reference sequence). V shed 5 bases and J 4 bases; nucleotides not matched to a gene: 5. This CDR3 is CASSEGQYYEQYF. DNA of the CDR3: TGTGCCAGTAGTGAGGGACAGTATTACGAGCAGTACTTC.

The chain joins TRBV5-4 to TRBJ2-3, with 8 bases identical to TRBD1. CDR3 length equals 16 residues. CDR1 is SGHNT and CDR2 is YYREEE in the germline V gene (reference sequence). With 4 bases clipped from V and 2 bases from J, the junction kept 9 bases outside the gene matches. CDR3 sequence: CASSRLGTGDTDTQYF. DNA for the CDR3: TGTGCCAGCAGCCGTCTCGGGACAGGAGACACAGATACGCAGTATTTT.

This clone came up once. J is TRBJ2-5 and V is TRBV6-6, with 7 bases that match TRBD2. Germline assignment: CDR1 MNHNY and CDR2 SVGAGI (reference sequence). There are 16 residues in the CDR3. V lost 6 bases, J lost 3 bases, and 13 bases stayed unmatched. The CDR3 DNA reads as TGTGCCAGCAGCCGGAATGCTGCCGCGGGAGAAGAGACCCAGTACTTC. It codes for CASSRNAAAGEETQYF.

The V gene is TRBV5-4, the J gene TRBJ2-3; 10 bases agree with TRBD2. The CDR3 covers 17 residues. V trimming: 4 bases; J trimming: 5 bases; junction bases outside the gene matches: 13. Germline CDR1 is SGHNT and CDR2 is YYREEE (reference sequence). The DNA of the CDR3 is TGTGCCAGCAGCCCCTACTATGTAGCGGGGGGCGAAGATACGCAGTATTTT. Encoded protein: CASSPYYVAGGEDTQYF.

This CDR3 reads CASSSGGLSNNEQFF. CDR3 DNA sequence: TGTGCCAGCAGCAGTGGGGGACTTTCGAACAATGAGCAGTTCTTC. This rearrangement joins TRBV28 to TRBJ2-1; maybe TRBD2 (6 bases). The CDR3 loop spans 15 amino acids. Germline values: CDR1 MDHEN, CDR2 SYDVKM. Trimming pared 6 bases from V and 5 bases from J, leaving 17 bases between.

This clone showed up just once. The chain is built from TRBV27 and TRBJ2-3; 14 nucleotides line up with TRBD2. The length of the CDR3 is 14 residues. V was pared by 9 bases and J by 4 bases, with 3 bases of the junction left unmatched. Per the germline V gene, CDR1 is MNHEY and CDR2 is SMNVEV (reference sequence). CDR3 DNA sequence: TGTGCCAGTGGACTAGCGGGAGGCGCAGATACGCAGTATTTT. Translating it yields CASGLAGGADTQYF.

V usage is TRBV2 and J usage is TRBJ1-5, with TRBD1 matching over 10 bases. The length of the CDR3 is 13 residues. With V trimmed by 6 bases and J by 6 bases, 2 bases remained unmatched. Germline assignment: CDR1 SNHLY and CDR2 FYNNEI. The CDR3, as DNA: TGTGCCAGCAGGGGGACAGGGGCTCAGCCCCAGCATTTT. This sequence encodes CASRGTGAQPQHF.

CDR3 DNA sequence: TGTGCCAGTAGCCAACAGGGAGAGAATAATTCACCCCTCCACTTT. Translating it yields CASSQQGENNSPLHF. V usage is TRBV19 and J usage is TRBJ1-6; D possibly corresponds to TRBD1 (6 bases). Germline CDR1 and CDR2: LNHDA and SQIVND (reference sequence). This CDR3 is built from 15 residues. The V end lost 6 bases, the J end lost 5 bases, and 14 bases lay between the germline ends.

The table lists this clone with a count of one. The chain employs TRBV6-5 and TRBJ2-1; D may be TRBD2 (6 bases). Germline V gene lookup returns CDR1 MNHEY and CDR2 SVGAGI. Trimming pared 5 bases from V and 9 bases from J, leaving 17 bases between. The CDR3 is 14 residues long. The CDR3 spells CASSTRGLSSEQFF. The CDR3 region has the DNA TGTGCCAGCAGTACCCGGGGACTTAGCAGTGAGCAGTTCTTC.

The chain recombines TRBV18 with TRBJ2-3; TRBD2 matches 12 bases. Trimming cost V 1 base and J 0 bases; bases outside gene matches: 5. Germline V gene data show CDR1 as KGHSH and CDR2 as LQKENI. The CDR3 contains 18 residues. The CDR3 DNA is TGTGCCAGCTCACCACTCGGACTAGCGGGATTTAGCACAGATACGCAGTATTTT. As protein: CASSPLGLAGFSTDTQYF.

This sequence joins TRBV6-1 and TRBJ1-1, with 9 bases that match TRBD1. Losses at the gene ends were 4 bases for V and 5 bases for J; bases not matched to a gene: 14. Germline V gene data show CDR1 as MNHNS and CDR2 as SASEGT. CDR3 length: 17 residues. This CDR3 is CASSGYRGTGTGTEAFF. The DNA for the CDR3 is TGTGCCAGCAGTGGATATAGGGGGACAGGGACGGGAACTGAAGCTTTCTTT.

This clone was observed a single time. The chain combines TRBV5-8 with TRBJ1-2, with D maybe TRBD1 (6 bases). Germline V CDR1 and CDR2: SGHTS, YDEGEE. V dropped 4 bases and J dropped 3 bases, with 13 bases sitting between them. This CDR3 region has 14 residues. CDR3 nucleotide sequence: TGTGCCAGCAGCCGATGGGGGGGCGACTATGGCTACACCTTC. It is translated as CASSRWGGDYGYTF.

The chain links TRBV11-2 to TRBJ1-1; no clear D. The germline CDR1 and CDR2 sequences are SGHAT and FQNNGV. The CDR3 is 14 amino acids. V was trimmed by 0 bases and J by 7 bases, leaving 12 bases between them. The CDR3 spells CASSLDLARHEAFF. Written as DNA, the CDR3 is TGTGCCAGCAGCTTAGATCTGGCGAGGCATGAAGCTTTCTTT.

This clone was seen more than once but under ten times. The chain joins TRBV2 to TRBJ1-1; D might be TRBD1 (5 bases). The CDR3 totals 14 residues. V lost 8 bases and J lost 0, with 13 bases in between. CDR1 is SNHLY and CDR2 is FYNNEI in the germline V gene. This chain's CDR3 is CASCRQSMNTEAFF. The CDR3 DNA follows: TGTGCCAGCTGCAGACAGAGCATGAACACTGAAGCTTTCTTT.

The rearrangement links TRBV2 to TRBJ1-1; the D gene is possibly TRBD1 (6 bases). CDR1 and CDR2 from the germline V gene are SNHLY and FYNNEI. The CDR3 loop spans 14 amino acids. The germline V and J ends were trimmed by 6 bases and 3 bases, with 14 bases remaining between them. The CDR3 sequence is CASSENRVDTEAFF. The DNA of the CDR3 is TGTGCCAGCAGCGAGAACAGGGTGGACACTGAAGCTTTCTTT.

This clone was detected only once. This chain connects TRBV28 to TRBJ1-2; 8 nucleotides match TRBD1. The V segment lost 5 bases and the J segment 8 bases; nucleotides outside the gene matches: 7. This CDR3 spans 13 amino acids. The germline CDR1 and CDR2 sequences are MDHEN and SYDVKM. CDR3 sequence reads: CASSPGQGGGYTF. The CDR3 DNA reads TGTGCCAGCAGTCCTGGACAGGGAGGCGGCTACACCTTC.

The V call is TRBV18, the J call TRBJ2-4; the match to TRBD1 covers 12 bases. The CDR3 is 17 amino acids. Germline V CDR1 and CDR2: KGHSH, LQKENI. The J segment lost 7 bases and the V segment lost 3 bases, leaving 10 bases of the junction unmatched. This CDR3 is CASSPQTGTGGGNIQYF. CDR3 nucleotide sequence: TGTGCCAGCTCACCTCAAACCGGGACAGGGGGCGGCAACATTCAGTACTTC.

This sequence joins TRBV6-5 and TRBJ2-7; possibly TRBD1 for D (6 bases). The CDR3 is made up of 15 amino acids. Between the trimmed V and J ends, which lost 0 bases and 0 bases, there was a span of 9 bases. Germline V CDR1 and CDR2: MNHEY, SVGAGI. CDR3 in amino acids: CASSYSRGGSYEQYF. In DNA, the CDR3 is TGTGCCAGCAGTTACTCGAGAGGGGGCTCCTACGAGCAGTACTTC.

The chain couples TRBV18 to TRBJ2-2; D perhaps matches TRBD1 (6 bases). The CDR3 is made up of 15 amino acids. Germline loops: CDR1 KGHSH, CDR2 LQKENI. The V gene lost 4 bases and the J gene lost 4 bases, with 13 bases spanning the gap. CDR3 sequence (DNA): TGTGCCAGCTCACGCACTACAGGGTCCACCGGGGAGCTGTTTTTT. Translating it yields CASSRTTGSTGELFF.

Comments on this clone: One junction end disagrees with the germline gene, perhaps due to a read error. The rearrangement uses TRBV2 and TRBJ2-5, with 14 bases aligning to TRBD2. This CDR3 has 14 residues. CDR1 and CDR2 (germline): SNHLY, FYNNEI. CDR3 nucleotides: TGTGCCGGACGACTAGCGGGGGGGCAAGGGACCCAGTACTTC. It encodes CAGRLAGGQGTQYF.

The chain has TRBV28 and TRBJ2-2; the D gene is possibly TRBD1 (5 bases). This CDR3 region has 15 residues. The V gene lost 6 bases and the J gene lost 5 bases, with 16 bases spanning the gap. Germline V gene sequence: CDR1 MDHEN, CDR2 SYDVKM. CDR3 sequence reads: CASRGQGLATGELFF. CDR3 nucleotide sequence: TGTGCCAGCAGGGGGCAGGGATTAGCAACCGGGGAGCTGTTTTTT.

This chain uses TRBV28 with TRBJ1-2, with 7 positions matching TRBD1. This CDR3 region has 12 residues. Trimming took 7 bases from V and 8 from J; bases not matched to a gene: 7. CDR1 and CDR2 (germline): MDHEN, SYDVKM. CDR3: CASNRQGRGYTF. CDR3 nucleotides: TGTGCCAGCAACCGACAGGGTCGCGGCTACACCTTC.

This clone was recorded once. The chain carries TRBV4-2 and TRBJ2-1, with D unclear. The CDR3 totals 14 residues. Trimming removed 0 bases from V and 10 bases from J, with 13 bases in between. In germline, CDR1 is LGHNA, CDR2 YNFKEQ. CDR3 loop: CASSQDLTLKEQFF. Written as DNA, the CDR3 is TGTGCCAGCAGCCAAGATTTGACTCTCAAGGAGCAGTTCTTC.

This clone was seen a single time. The chain uses TRBV28 and TRBJ2-3; 12 bases match TRBD2. Per germline, CDR1 MDHEN and CDR2 SYDVKM. V trimming: 10 bases; J trimming: 4 bases; junction bases outside the gene matches: 9. The CDR3 spans 15 residues. In nucleotides, the CDR3 is TGTGCCACTTCAGCCCCTAGCGGGGGGGCAGATACGCAGTATTTT. This translates into CATSAPSGGADTQYF.

The chain carries TRBV2 and TRBJ1-1, with TRBD1 identical over 7 bases. J lost 5 bases, V lost 5 bases, and 14 bases had no gene match. There are 16 residues in the CDR3. Germline V lookup: CDR1 SNHLY, CDR2 FYNNEI. DNA for the CDR3: TGTGCCAGCAGTAAGGGGGCGACGATGGAATTAACTGAAGCTTTCTTT. This sequence encodes CASSKGATMELTEAFF.

The J gene is TRBJ1-6, the V gene TRBV15; 9 nucleotides align to TRBD1. The CDR3 runs to 17 residues. V lost 3 bases and J lost 3; bases outside the gene matches: 6. Germline V gives CDR1 LNHNV, CDR2 YYDKDF (reference sequence). CDR3 in amino acids: CATSSPGTGLYNSPLHF. The CDR3 nucleotides are TGTGCCACCAGCAGTCCCGGGACAGGGCTCTATAATTCACCCCTCCACTTT.